Listed below are T cell receptor beta chains from one sample, sequenced in a study of response to subunit inactivated influenza vaccine. A single record per CDR3 protein comes from TCRdb applying MiXCR to the RT-PCR reads. Of some 600,000 distinct CDR3 sequences listed, around 15% were seen once; the top ten hold 7.6%. Material: PBMCs from blood, obtained less than 15 days before vaccination. These receptors all stem from a man aged 50 to 59 who received an inactivated influenza vaccine. Each CDR3 is given with its conserved first and last residue. A D gene is named only where the DNA matches it firmly. Size is omitted from some rows. Given values are once, few, many or a class for expanded clones.

J gene: TRBJ2-6; D gene: TRBD1; clone size: -; V gene: TRBV12-3/TRBV12-4; CDR3 protein: CASSSWTGTYLLSGANVLTF; CDR3 DNA: TGTGCCAGCAGTTCATGGACAGGGACCTACCTACTCTCTGGGGCCAACGTCCTGACTTTC
J gene: TRBJ2-5; D gene: TRBD2; clone size: -; V gene: TRBV11-2; CDR3 protein: CASSFGVDYRRGDQETQYF; CDR3 DNA: TGTGCCAGCAGCTTTGGTGTAGACTATCGGCGGGGGGATCAAGAGACCCAGTACTTC
J gene: TRBJ2-3; D gene: -; clone size: few; V gene: TRBV20-1; CDR3 protein: CSAEDTGLDTQYF; CDR3 DNA: TGCAGTGCGGAAGATACAGGGCTAGATACGCAGTATTTT
J gene: TRBJ2-7; D gene: -; clone size: few; V gene: TRBV9; CDR3 protein: CASGPGPGDYEQYF; CDR3 DNA: TGTGCCAGCGGACCGGGACCTGGGGACTACGAGCAGTACTTC
J gene: TRBJ2-1; D gene: TRBD2; clone size: few; V gene: TRBV4-3; CDR3 protein: CASSQVPIAGGTHNEQFF; CDR3 DNA: TGCGCCAGCAGCCAAGTTCCGATAGCGGGAGGGACTCACAATGAGCAGTTCTTC
J gene: TRBJ2-1; D gene: -; clone size: many; V gene: TRBV4-2; CDR3 protein: CASSRLEPKSSYNEQFF; CDR3 DNA: TGTGCCAGCAGCAGATTGGAGCCGAAGAGCTCCTACAATGAGCAGTTCTTC
J gene: TRBJ1-5; D gene: -; clone size: many; V gene: TRBV20-1; CDR3 protein: CSAGGPQHF; CDR3 DNA: TGCAGTGCCGGGGGGCCCCAGCATTTT
J gene: TRBJ2-1; D gene: TRBD2; clone size: few; V gene: TRBV7-3; CDR3 protein: CASSLTARMASGSAYNEQFF; CDR3 DNA: TGTGCCAGCAGCTTAACGGCCCGAATGGCTAGCGGGAGCGCCTACAATGAGCAGTTCTTC
J gene: TRBJ1-6; D gene: -; clone size: few; V gene: TRBV4-2; CDR3 protein: CASSQDRRSSYNSPLHF; CDR3 DNA: TGTGCCAGCAGCCAAGATCGGAGGAGCTCCTATAATTCACCCCTCCACTTT
J gene: TRBJ1-2; D gene: TRBD1; clone size: many; V gene: TRBV7-6; CDR3 protein: CASSKTGGGGYTF; CDR3 DNA: TGTGCCAGCAGCAAGACAGGGGGAGGAGGCTACACCTTC
J gene: TRBJ2-7; D gene: -; clone size: many; V gene: TRBV11-2; CDR3 protein: CASSLTQGRYEQYF; CDR3 DNA: TGTGCCAGCAGCTTAACCCAGGGACGGTACGAGCAGTACTTC
J gene: TRBJ1-1; D gene: TRBD1; clone size: -; V gene: TRBV11-1; CDR3 protein: CASSLVGGQGTEAFF; CDR3 DNA: TGTGCCAGCAGCTTAGTGGGCGGACAGGGCACTGAAGCTTTCTTT
J gene: TRBJ2-5; D gene: TRBD2; clone size: -; V gene: TRBV20-1; CDR3 protein: CSAPLAGGETQYF; CDR3 DNA: TGCAGTGCACCACTAGCGGGGGGAGAGACCCAGTACTTC
J gene: TRBJ2-7; D gene: TRBD1; clone size: few; V gene: TRBV5-8; CDR3 protein: CASSARTGSYEQYF; CDR3 DNA: TGTGCCAGCAGCGCCCGGACAGGGTCCTACGAGCAGTACTTC
J gene: TRBJ2-7; D gene: TRBD1; clone size: few; V gene: TRBV7-3; CDR3 protein: CASSLTGTGTYEQYF; CDR3 DNA: TGTGCCAGCAGCCTAACCGGGACAGGGACCTACGAGCAGTACTTC
J gene: TRBJ2-7; D gene: -; clone size: -; V gene: TRBV12-3/TRBV12-4; CDR3 protein: CASSLKGTSYEQYF; CDR3 DNA: TGTGCCAGCAGTTTGAAGGGGACCTCCTACGAGCAGTACTTC
J gene: TRBJ1-1; D gene: -; clone size: many; V gene: TRBV12-3/TRBV12-4; CDR3 protein: CASSTGLNTEAFF; CDR3 DNA: TGTGCCAGCAGTACCGGGCTGAACACTGAAGCTTTCTTT
J gene: TRBJ1-1; D gene: -; clone size: many; V gene: TRBV7-9; CDR3 protein: CASSPNGEVAFF; CDR3 DNA: TGTGCCAGCAGCCCCAACGGGGAAGTAGCTTTCTTT
J gene: TRBJ2-5; D gene: TRBD1; clone size: many; V gene: TRBV4-1; CDR3 protein: CASSQVGDRVSETQYF; CDR3 DNA: TGCGCCAGCAGCCAAGTGGGGGACAGGGTGTCAGAGACCCAGTACTTC